Each of the 28 T cell receptor beta chains below was sequenced from the same sample in a study of cytomegalovirus exposure and HLA in healthy donors. With 60 Vbeta and 13 Jbeta primers, the PCR was carried out. Assay: immunoSEQ multiplex PCR; the TCRdb copy retains only in-frame clones and omits some. In the table there are about 220,000 clones, roughly 87% of which are singletons. Material for sequencing was PBMCs. These receptors came from a man in his forties or fifties in good health and CMV-seropositive.

As DNA, the CDR3 is TGTGCCAGCAGTGAACTACAGCTTGCGAACACCGGGGAGCTGTTTTTT. Translated, it gives CASSELQLANTGELFF. This chain links TRBV25-1 with TRBJ2-2; unclear D gene. The CDR3 is made up of 16 amino acids. The germline gives CDR1 MGHDK, CDR2 SYGVNS. Trimming stripped 2 bases from V and 0 bases from J, with 10 bases between.

The chain recombines TRBV6-1 with TRBJ2-7; a weak D match, TRBD2 (6 bases). The CDR3 is 11 amino acids. Trimming pared 9 bases from V and 3 bases from J, leaving 9 bases between. Germline V gene data show CDR1 as MNHNS and CDR2 as SASEGT. In DNA, the CDR3 is TGTGCCAGTAGCGGAGTCTACGAGCAGTACGTC. Its translation is CASSGVYEQYV.

V and J are TRBV2 and TRBJ2-3; 10 bases are shared with TRBD1. Unmatched junction bases numbered 9, after V lost 5 bases and J lost 4 bases. The CDR3 runs 16 residues. Per the germline V gene, CDR1 is SNHLY and CDR2 is FYNNEI. In DNA form, the CDR3 reads TGTGCCAGCAGTCCGGACAGGGGGTTGAGCGCAGATACGCAGTATTTT. Protein: CASSPDRGLSADTQYF.

This clone has just a few counts. DNA of the CDR3: TGTGCCAACCGGGACATCTGGGGTGAAGCTTTCTTT. Protein product: CANRDIWGEAFF. The V gene is TRBV6-1, the J gene TRBJ1-1, with D possibly TRBD1 on 6 matching bases. The CDR3 has 12 residues. Trimming removed 10 bases from V and 7 bases from J, with 16 bases in between. Germline V gives CDR1 MNHNS, CDR2 SASEGT.

The chain combines TRBV15 with TRBJ1-2; 7 bases line up with TRBD1. The germline V gene has CDR1 LNHNV and CDR2 YYDKDF (reference sequence). The CDR3 runs to 13 residues. The J segment lost 4 bases and the V segment lost 2 bases, leaving 1 base of the junction unmatched. CDR3 region: CATSRQGGYGYTF. DNA of the CDR3: TGTGCCACCAGCAGACAGGGGGGCTATGGCTACACCTTC.

The chain joins TRBV5-1 to TRBJ2-1; 11 bases fit TRBD2. Germline CDR1 and CDR2: SGHRS and YFSETQ. The length of the CDR3 is 19 residues. The J segment lost 0 bases and the V segment lost 3 bases, leaving 11 bases of the junction unmatched. The CDR3 is CASSSRSLTSGSSYNEQFF. The CDR3 bases are TGCGCCAGCAGCTCCCGATCTCTCACTAGCGGGAGCTCCTACAATGAGCAGTTCTTC.

J is TRBJ2-3 and V is TRBV18; 8 bases are a match to TRBD2. V lost 4 bases, J lost 5 bases, and 20 bases stayed unmatched. Germline CDR1 and CDR2: KGHSH and LQKENI. The CDR3 is 19 amino acids. Written as DNA, the CDR3 is TGTGCCAGCTCACTCCTCAGAGTTAGCGGGACCCCCGCGGAAGATACGCAGTATTTT. Its translation is CASSLLRVSGTPAEDTQYF.

V is TRBV7-2 and J is TRBJ2-3, with TRBD2 matching 13 bases. Germline lookup yields CDR1 SGHTA and CDR2 FQGNSA. With V trimmed by 0 bases and J by 0 bases, 6 bases remained unmatched. The CDR3 is 19 amino acids. The CDR3 DNA reads as TGTGCCAGCAGCTTAGCCCTTCCGGGACTAGCGGGAAGCACAGATACGCAGTATTTT. This translates into CASSLALPGLAGSTDTQYF.

V gene TRBV5-4 combines with J gene TRBJ1-3, with no clear D. V was pared by 5 bases and J by 4 bases, with 13 bases between. Germline V gene data show CDR1 as SGHNT and CDR2 as YYREEE (reference sequence). The CDR3 has 14 amino acids. The CDR3 spells CASRDFLGGNTIYF. Here the CDR3 DNA reads TGTGCCAGCAGAGACTTCCTAGGAGGAAACACCATATATTTT.

In this sample, this clone turned up a few times. The gene calls are TRBV11-2 and TRBJ2-1, with 8 bases fitting TRBD2. CDR3 length equals 14 residues. CDR1 and CDR2 (germline): SGHAT, FQNNGV. With V trimmed by 5 bases and J by 1 base, 1 base remained unmatched. The CDR3 nucleotides read TGTGCCAGCAGCCCTAGCGGGTCCTACAATGAGCAGTTCTTC. Protein sequence: CASSPSGSYNEQFF.

This clone was recorded a few times. The V and J genes are TRBV11-3 and TRBJ2-2, with unresolved D. The CDR3 extends over 14 amino acids. The germline V gene has CDR1 SGHNT and CDR2 YENEEA. V dropped 3 bases and J dropped 6 bases, with 11 bases sitting between them. CDR3 DNA sequence: TGTGCCAGCAGCTTCGGTTATAGAGCCGGGGAGCTGTTTTTT. Encoded protein: CASSFGYRAGELFF.

The chain uses TRBV19 and TRBJ1-2; D uncertain. CDR1 LNHDA and CDR2 SQIVND come from the germline V gene (reference sequence). V dropped 8 bases and J dropped 5 bases, with 15 bases sitting between them. The CDR3 is made up of 13 amino acids. The CDR3 spells CASRTGNIYGYTF. CDR3 DNA sequence: TGTGCCAGTCGAACGGGAAATATTTATGGCTACACCTTC.

The chain uses TRBV29-1 and TRBJ2-1; D may be TRBD2 (5 bases). Germline V lookup: CDR1 SQVTM, CDR2 ANQGSEA. The V end was cut by 7 bases, the J end by 7 bases, with 14 bases between. The CDR3 is 12 amino acids. The CDR3 protein is CSGSLARNEQFF. The CDR3 DNA reads TGCAGCGGTTCGCTAGCCAGGAATGAGCAGTTCTTC.

This clone was detected once. The V call is TRBV6-1, the J call TRBJ2-5, with TRBD2 identical over 10 bases. The CDR3 is made up of 18 amino acids. With 1 base clipped from V and 4 bases from J, the junction kept 12 bases outside the gene matches. Germline-derived CDR1 and CDR2 are MNHNS and SASEGT. This chain's CDR3 is CASSEGALAGVGGETQYF. The CDR3 nucleotides are TGTGCCAGCAGTGAAGGAGCTCTAGCGGGAGTTGGTGGAGAGACCCAGTACTTC.

The chain recombines TRBV28 with TRBJ2-3; TRBD1 agrees at 8 bases. CDR3 length equals 14 residues. Trimming at V came to 6 bases and at J to 6 bases, leaving 8 bases not matched to a gene. The germline CDR1 and CDR2 sequences are MDHEN and SYDVKM. In DNA, the CDR3 is TGTGCCAGCAGCCGCGGACAGGGTACGGATACGCAGTATTTT. It codes for CASSRGQGTDTQYF. Complete variable domain (other parts from reference TRBV28 and TRBJ2-3): DVKVTQSSRYLVKRTGEKVFLECVQDMDHENMFWYRQDPGLGLRLIYFSYDVKMKEKGDIPEGYSVSREKKERFSLILESASTNQTSMYLCASSRGQGTDTQYFGPGTRLTVL.

CDR3 loop: CSVPGMTDTQYF. The CDR3 DNA is TGCAGCGTCCCGGGGATGACAGATACGCAGTATTTT. V usage is TRBV29-1 and J usage is TRBJ2-3; D possibly corresponds to TRBD2 (5 bases). Trimming took 6 bases from V and 3 from J, leaving 10 bases between them. The germline CDR1 and CDR2 sequences are SQVTM and ANQGSEA. The CDR3 extends over 12 amino acids.

The chain combines TRBV29-1 with TRBJ2-4, with TRBD1 as a possible D gene (5 bases). Trimming removed 5 bases from V and 0 bases from J, with 11 bases in between. Germline V gives CDR1 SQVTM, CDR2 ANQGSEA. The CDR3 is made up of 14 amino acids. The CDR3 nucleotides are TGCAGCGTTTGTGACAGTCTAGCCAAAAACATTCAGTACTTC. Translation: CSVCDSLAKNIQYF. Supplemented by reference TRBV29-1 and TRBJ2-4, the full variable domain reads SAVISQKPSRDICQRGTSLTIQCQVDSQVTMMFWYRQQPGQSLTLIATANQGSEATYESGFVIDKFPISRPNLTFSTLTVSNMSPEDSSIYLCSVCDSLAKNIQYFGAGTRLSVL.

The V and J genes are TRBV7-9 and TRBJ2-7; TRBD1 aligns across 8 bases. The germline gives CDR1 SEHNR, CDR2 FQNEAQ (reference sequence). CDR3 length: 15 residues. V lost 3 bases and J lost 6; bases outside the gene matches: 10. The CDR3 DNA sequence: TGTGCCAGCAGCTTTGCTGAAGGACAGGGCAGCGAGCAGTACTTC. Protein sequence: CASSFAEGQGSEQYF. Full variable domain (remainder filled in from reference TRBV7-9 and TRBJ2-7): DTGVSQNPRHKITKRGQNVTFRCDPISEHNRLYWYRQTLGQGPEFLTYFQNEAQLEKSRLLSDRFSAERPKGSFSTLEIQRTEQGDSAMYLCASSFAEGQGSEQYFGPGTRLTVT.

The V call is TRBV10-1, the J call TRBJ2-1; D is possibly TRBD2 (5 bases). This CDR3 has 14 residues. V gave up 2 bases and J gave up 4 bases, with 9 bases separating them. CDR1 WNHNN and CDR2 SYGVQD come from the germline V gene (reference sequence). The CDR3 nucleotides read TGCGCCAGCAGTGAGGGACTTGAATACAATGAGCAGTTCTTC. It translates to CASSEGLEYNEQFF.

This chain uses TRBV27 with TRBJ2-7; 7 bases align to TRBD2. This CDR3 contains 13 residues. The V and J ends lost 2 bases and 5 bases, in that order; junction bases with no gene match: 3. Germline CDR1 and CDR2: MNHEY and SMNVEV (reference sequence). For the CDR3, the DNA is TGTGCCAGCAGTTTAGCGGGAGCCCACGAGCAGTACTTC. Amino acid sequence: CASSLAGAHEQYF.

This clone occurred once. This chain joins TRBV29-1 and TRBJ1-2; unclear D gene. Deletions cut 4 bases from V and 1 base from J, with 16 bases between. Germline V lookup: CDR1 SQVTM, CDR2 ANQGSEA. The CDR3 loop spans 15 amino acids. CDR3 coding DNA: TGCAGCGTTGGGACCTTGGGCCGGGATAACTATGGCTACACCTTC. As protein: CSVGTLGRDNYGYTF.

The chain couples TRBV5-1 to TRBJ1-4, with TRBD1 matching 10 bases. V lost 4 bases and J lost 8; bases outside the gene matches: 5. The CDR3 has 14 residues. Germline V gene sequence: CDR1 SGHRS, CDR2 YFSETQ. The CDR3 reads CASSPGTGEEKLFF. DNA of the CDR3: TGCGCCAGCAGCCCCGGGACAGGGGAGGAAAAACTGTTTTTT.

DNA of the CDR3: TGTGCCAGCAGCCGCACATCGGGACTAGCGGGAGCCTACAATGAGCAGTTCTTC. Protein sequence: CASSRTSGLAGAYNEQFF. V usage is TRBV11-2 and J usage is TRBJ2-1; 14 bases align to TRBD2. CDR3 length: 18 amino acids. V was clipped by 5 bases and J by 2 bases; unmatched bases: 8. Per the germline V gene, CDR1 is SGHAT and CDR2 is FQNNGV.

For the CDR3, the DNA is TGCGCCAGCAGCCAAGAAAGGACAGGGGGCTACGAGCAGTACTTC. Its protein product is CASSQERTGGYEQYF. The rearrangement joins TRBV4-1 to TRBJ2-7, with TRBD1 matching 10 bases. V gave up 0 bases and J gave up 3 bases; unmatched junction bases: 2. Germline assignment: CDR1 MGHRA and CDR2 YSYEKL. The CDR3 runs to 15 residues.

The chain uses TRBV5-1 and TRBJ1-1; possibly TRBD1 for D (5 bases). The CDR3 has 13 amino acids. With 4 bases removed from V and 4 bases from J, the gap between germline ends came to 11 bases. Germline loops: CDR1 SGHRS, CDR2 YFSETQ. The CDR3 region is CASSPRGITEAFF. The CDR3 nucleotides are TGCGCCAGCAGCCCTAGGGGTATCACTGAAGCTTTCTTT.

This clone was seen only a few times. This sequence joins TRBV15 and TRBJ1-5, with 7 positions matching TRBD1. With V trimmed by 2 bases and J by 5 bases, 9 bases remained unmatched. This CDR3 is 16 amino acids long. CDR1 LNHNV and CDR2 YYDKDF come from the germline V gene (reference sequence). CDR3 amino acids: CATSRPDRVRYQPQHF. CDR3 bases: TGTGCCACCAGCAGACCCGACAGGGTAAGGTATCAGCCCCAGCATTTT.

This chain links TRBV6-5 with TRBJ2-3; maybe TRBD2 (5 bases). The CDR3 extends over 13 amino acids. Trimming cost V 6 bases and J 8 bases, with 15 bases left between them. Per germline, CDR1 MNHEY and CDR2 SVGAGI. Written as DNA, the CDR3 is TGTGCCAGCAGCCCAAGGGAGTTCGGTACGCAGTATTTT. It yields the protein CASSPREFGTQYF.

This chain uses TRBV2 with TRBJ2-2, with D perhaps matching TRBD1 (5 bases). CDR3 length: 10 amino acids. Germline CDR1 SNHLY, CDR2 FYNNEI. V was pared by 8 bases and J by 7 bases, with 5 bases between. CDR3 region: CASQGGELFF. In DNA form, the CDR3 reads TGTGCCAGCCAGGGCGGGGAGCTGTTTTTT.